This record concerns one T cell receptor (beta chain) sequence. What it binds is not known. Genomic DNA for TCR beta libraries, 1.5 to 2 micrograms, came from cryopreserved PBMCs. The CDR3 runs to 15 residues. CDR1 is MDHEN, CDR2 SYDVKM, per germline. Deletions cut 7 bases from V and 3 bases from J, with 16 bases between. This record belongs to a study of cytotoxic CD8 clonotypes in ibrutinib-treated CLL. General observations from the study: Samples from sustained-remission and progressing patients were taken at different times.

Only in-frame clones appear in the TCRdb table, and some are missing; sequencing was by immunoSEQ multiplex PCR. The data hold around 60,000 clones, with roughly 70% observed a single time. The source is a human donor with chronic lymphocytic leukemia. The sequences come from PBMCs, collected after 12 months of ibrutinib treatment. V gene TRBV28 combines with J gene TRBJ2-1; a weak D match, TRBD2 (6 bases). The CDR3 region is CASIPTGTVYNEQFF. Written as DNA, the CDR3 is TGTGCCAGCATCCCCACGGGGACTGTCTACAATGAGCAGTTCTTC.